A selection of T cell receptor beta chains follows, all from one sample in a study of cytomegalovirus exposure and HLA in healthy donors. TCRdb keeps only in-frame clones here, not all; method: immunoSEQ multiplex PCR. This repertoire comprises about 200,000 clones; its ten largest clones make up around 0.95%. The sequencing input was PBMCs. Receptor source: a woman in her twenties or thirties in good health and CMV-seropositive. Each CDR3 is given with its conserved first and last residue. The order of the fields is CDR3 length, D gene, V gene, J gene, CDR3 DNA, CDR3 protein. D genes are given only for firm matches.

15	.	TRBV5-1	TRBJ1-2	TGCGCCAGCAGCTTATCCGGGAATATAAACTATGGCTACACCTTC	CASSLSGNINYGYTF
13	.	TRBV7-2	TRBJ1-1	TGTGCCAGCAGCTTCGCGTTTAACACTGAAGCTTTCTTT	CASSFAFNTEAFF
14	.	TRBV6-5	TRBJ1-2	TGTGCCAGCAGCTACATGGGGAGGAGGTATGGCTACACCTTC	CASSYMGRRYGYTF
13	.	TRBV6-5	TRBJ1-2	TGTGCCAGCAACCCCAGGGGAAACTATGGCTACACCTTC	CASNPRGNYGYTF
12	.	TRBV25-1	TRBJ2-5	TGTGCCAGCAGTGATGCGGGCAAGACCCAGTACTTC	CASSDAGKTQYF
14	TRBD2	TRBV5-1	TRBJ2-3	TGCGCCAGCAGCGACGAGAGCGGGAGCGATACGCAGTATTTT	CASSDESGSDTQYF
17	TRBD1	TRBV27	TRBJ1-2	TGTGCCAGCAGTTATACGACCGGTGGACAGGGGGGGTATGGCTACACCTTC	CASSYTTGGQGGYGYTF
15	.	TRBV18	TRBJ1-1	TGTGCCAGCTCACCCCTCCTGGAGGCTGAATATGAAGCTTTCTTT	CASSPLLEAEYEAFF
14	.	TRBV5-1	TRBJ2-5	TGCGCCAGCCGCCAGGGGGGAATCGGAAAGACCCAGTACTTC	CASRQGGIGKTQYF
15	TRBD1	TRBV19	TRBJ1-5	TGTGCCAGTAGTCGAAGGGACAGACCTCTTCAGCCCCAGCATTTT	CASSRRDRPLQPQHF
14	TRBD1	TRBV5-5	TRBJ2-7	TGTGCCAGCAGCTTGGAGGGGACAGGGTGGGAGCAGTACTTC	CASSLEGTGWEQYF
15	.	TRBV19	TRBJ1-5	TGTGCCAGTAGTCCACGGTCTCCTCGCAATCAGCCCCAGCATTTT	CASSPRSPRNQPQHF
14	.	TRBV10-3	TRBJ1-5	TGTGCCATCAGTGATGGGGGGGAAATACAGCCCCAGCATTTT	CAISDGGEIQPQHF
15	TRBD1	TRBV29-1	TRBJ2-3	TGCAGCGTTGATGCCACAGGGGGTACGACAGATACGCAGTATTTT	CSVDATGGTTDTQYF
15	.	TRBV7-6	TRBJ2-7	TGTGCCAGCAGCTTATCCGCGGAGCTCTCCTACGAGCAGTACTTC	CASSLSAELSYEQYF
16	TRBD1	TRBV19	TRBJ1-5	TGTGCCAGTAGTATTCCACAGGGGCTCCGCAATCAGCCCCAGCATTTT	CASSIPQGLRNQPQHF
18	TRBD2	TRBV4-3	TRBJ2-5	TGCGCCAGCAGCCAAGGAGGTCTAGCGGGAGGGGCACAAGAGACCCAGTACTTC	CASSQGGLAGGAQETQYF
14	TRBD1	TRBV13	TRBJ2-7	TGTGCCAGCAGCTTGAGGACAGGGTCCTACGAGCAGTACTTC	CASSLRTGSYEQYF
15	TRBD1	TRBV14	TRBJ1-1	TGTACCAGCAGCCCGTACAGGGGGGTGAACACTGAAGCTTTCTTT	CTSSPYRGVNTEAFF
11	.	TRBV20-1	TRBJ1-1	TGCAGTGCGCCGCGGTACACTGAAGCTTTCTTT	CSAPRYTEAFF
13	.	TRBV10-3	TRBJ1-1	TGTGCCATCAGGAAACAGGGACCCACTGAAGCTTTCTTT	CAIRKQGPTEAFF
16	TRBD1	TRBV10-1	TRBJ1-5	TGCGCCAGCAGAGCCGACAGGGAAGGAGGTAATCAGCCCCAGCATTTT	CASRADREGGNQPQHF
15	.	TRBV28	TRBJ1-2	TGTGCCAGCACCTACCCAGGGGCGAATCAGTATGGCTACACCTTC	CASTYPGANQYGYTF
17	.	TRBV9	TRBJ2-7	TGTGCCAGCAGCCTACCCGTTGTTCTACAGGATTGGTACGAGCAGTACTTC	CASSLPVVLQDWYEQYF
13	TRBD1	TRBV6-4	TRBJ1-2	TGTGCCAGCAGAGAGGAGGGGGCAACCCCCTACACCTTC	CASREEGATPYTF